This T cell receptor beta chain was captured in a study of blood T cell repertoires in COVID-19 (dated by TCRdb to the early 2020s). In terms of the full investigation: Collaborator samples came from the United States, Italy and Spain and covered acute and convalescent phases of COVID-19. The repertoires were released in a freely available public database intended as a resource for research on the immune response to SARS-CoV-2. HLA class I and class II types, where available, came from metadata supplied by the sample provider rather than from assay-based typing. Nearly every sample came with metadata listing a de-identified subject ID, COVID-19 status, age in years and sex. The samples were drawn from the first 160 participants of the ongoing ImmuneRACE study and from about 1,200 subjects provided by 6 global collaborators. The material from the prospective study consisted of cDNA or gDNA derived from T cells, B-cell-depleted T cells, or PBMCs. Subjects who had been exposed to COVID-19, were actively infected with it, or had recovered from it provided the deeply sampled blood TCRbeta repertoires that made up the dataset.

Trimming removed 4 bases from V and 2 bases from J; the gene matches leave 7 bases unexplained. Inclusive of the bounding cysteine and phenylalanine, the CDR3 is 16 residues long. Just CDR3 DNA is preserved here, 48 bases in frame from base 1. Via the germline V gene, CDR1 is SGHRS and CDR2 YFSETQ. What the work shows at the level of the full study, not this receptor alone: Clinical and demographic metadata were provided uncurated, with the amount varying by source and participant.

TCRbeta CDR3 regions were amplified from genomic DNA by means of the immunoSEQ Assay, a bias-controlled multiplex PCR. In the source study's methods: Within the assay, amplification of reference gene primers was used to estimate how many nucleated cells each sample contained. Sequence reads were collapsed and filtered to measure the absolute abundance of every unique TCRbeta CDR3 rearrangement. Productive Simpson clonality was computed per sample as the square root of Simpson's diversity index over productive rearrangements. In TCRdb, the immuneACCESS table is reduced to in-frame sequences with V and J assigned. These tables do not hold every clone; where another copy was compared, an unresolved V gene accounts for under half, and the others remain unexplained. V and J calls and clone size are copied from that table; D and trimming were computed from the DNA. The sample has about 240,000 clones on record, 80% to 90% of them singletons. Roughly 8% of the sample goes to the ten largest clones.

A few counts support this clone. Its binding antigen is unknown. One base away there is no much larger clone; base qualities are not given. In Seattle, one collaborating source enrolled patients while the infection was active and tracked those patients longitudinally over the course of disease. Each collaborating institution followed its own protocols to collect whole blood in K2EDTA tubes. For TCRbeta analysis, collaborator samples were shipped as frozen whole blood, as isolated PBMCs, or as DNA extracted from either sample type. The sequencing input was peripheral blood. Recombination linked TRBV5-1 to TRBJ2-2; 8 bases in the junction line up with TRBD2. The sequence was obtained from a woman of 80 years or more with COVID-19, enrolled during active disease. The nucleotides are TGCGCCAGCAGCCAATTGGCGGGGGGAAACACCGGGGAGCTGTTTTTT. Its protein is CASSQLAGGNTGELFF.